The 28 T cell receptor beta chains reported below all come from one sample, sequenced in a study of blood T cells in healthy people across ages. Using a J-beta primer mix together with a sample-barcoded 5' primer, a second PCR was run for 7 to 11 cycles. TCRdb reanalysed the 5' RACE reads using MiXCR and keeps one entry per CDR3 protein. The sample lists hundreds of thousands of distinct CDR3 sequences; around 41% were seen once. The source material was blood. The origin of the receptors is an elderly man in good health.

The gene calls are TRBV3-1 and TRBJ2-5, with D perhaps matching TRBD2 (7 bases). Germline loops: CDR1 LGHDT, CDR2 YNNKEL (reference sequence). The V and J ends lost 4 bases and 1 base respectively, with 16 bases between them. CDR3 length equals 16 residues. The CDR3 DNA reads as TGTGCCAGCAGCCCCAGTTTCGGGGGGCCCCAAGAGACCCAGTACTTC. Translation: CASSPSFGGPQETQYF.

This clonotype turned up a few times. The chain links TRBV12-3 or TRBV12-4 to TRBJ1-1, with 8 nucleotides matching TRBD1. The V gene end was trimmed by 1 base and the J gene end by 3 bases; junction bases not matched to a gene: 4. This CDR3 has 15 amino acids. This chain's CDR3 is CASSLGTGTYTEAFF. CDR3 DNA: TGTGCCAGCAGTTTAGGGACAGGGACGTACACTGAAGCTTTCTTT.

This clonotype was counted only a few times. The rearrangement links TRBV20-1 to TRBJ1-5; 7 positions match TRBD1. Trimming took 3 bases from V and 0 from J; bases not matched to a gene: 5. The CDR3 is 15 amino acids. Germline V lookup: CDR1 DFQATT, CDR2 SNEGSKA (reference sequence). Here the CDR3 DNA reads TGCAGTGCTAGGGGGACAGACTTTAGCAATCAGCCCCAGCATTTT. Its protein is CSARGTDFSNQPQHF.

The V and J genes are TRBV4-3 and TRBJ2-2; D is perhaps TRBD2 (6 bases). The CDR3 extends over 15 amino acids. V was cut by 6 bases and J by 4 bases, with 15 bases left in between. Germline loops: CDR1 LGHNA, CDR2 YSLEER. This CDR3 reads CASRSTSFSTGELFF. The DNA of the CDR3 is TGCGCCAGCAGAAGTACTAGCTTTTCCACCGGGGAGCTGTTTTTT.

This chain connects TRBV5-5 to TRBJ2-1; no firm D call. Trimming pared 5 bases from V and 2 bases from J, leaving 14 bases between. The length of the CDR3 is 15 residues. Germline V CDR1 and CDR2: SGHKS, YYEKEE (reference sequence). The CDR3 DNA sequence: TGTGCCAGCAGGCCGTCAACCTCTGCCTACAATGAGCAGTTCTTC. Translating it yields CASRPSTSAYNEQFF.

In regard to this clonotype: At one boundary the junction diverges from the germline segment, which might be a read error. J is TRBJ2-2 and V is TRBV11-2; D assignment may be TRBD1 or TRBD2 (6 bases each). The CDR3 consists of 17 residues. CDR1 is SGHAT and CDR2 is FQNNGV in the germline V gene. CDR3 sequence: CASSLELGGISGGKLFF. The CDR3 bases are TGTGCCAGCAGCTTAGAGTTAGGGGGTATCAGCGGCGGGAAGCTGTTTTTT.

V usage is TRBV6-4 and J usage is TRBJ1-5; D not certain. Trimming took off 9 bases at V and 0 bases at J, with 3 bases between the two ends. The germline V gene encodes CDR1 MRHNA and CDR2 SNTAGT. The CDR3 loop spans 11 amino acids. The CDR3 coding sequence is TGTGCCAGAGATAGCAATCAGCCCCAGCATTTT. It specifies CARDSNQPQHF.

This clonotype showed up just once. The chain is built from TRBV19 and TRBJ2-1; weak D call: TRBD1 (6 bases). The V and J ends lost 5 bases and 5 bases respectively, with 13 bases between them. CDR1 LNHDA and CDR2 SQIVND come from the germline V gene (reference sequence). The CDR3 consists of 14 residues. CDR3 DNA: TGTGCCAGTAGTGTCGGGGACACAAACAATGAGCAGTTCTTC. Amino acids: CASSVGDTNNEQFF.

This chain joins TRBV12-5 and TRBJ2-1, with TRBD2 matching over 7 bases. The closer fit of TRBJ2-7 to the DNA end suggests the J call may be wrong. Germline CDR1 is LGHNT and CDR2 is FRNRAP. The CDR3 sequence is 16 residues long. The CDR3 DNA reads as TGTGCTAGTGGAGCCTCGGCTAGCGGAAAATACAATGAGCAGTACTTC. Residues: CASGASASGKYNEQYF.

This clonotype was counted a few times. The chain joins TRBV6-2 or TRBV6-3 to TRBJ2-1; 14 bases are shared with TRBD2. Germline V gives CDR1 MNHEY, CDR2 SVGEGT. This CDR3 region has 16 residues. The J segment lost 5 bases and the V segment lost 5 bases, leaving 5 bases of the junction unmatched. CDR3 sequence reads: CASSPGTSGGHNEQFF. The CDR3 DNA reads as TGTGCCAGCAGTCCGGGGACTAGCGGGGGTCACAATGAGCAGTTCTTC.

This chain's CDR3 is CASRTFLGNYGYTF. For the CDR3, the DNA is TGTGCCAGCAGGACTTTTCTCGGGAACTATGGCTACACCTTC. V and J are TRBV28 and TRBJ1-2; no firm D call. Germline loops: CDR1 MDHEN, CDR2 SYDVKM. V was shortened by 6 bases and J by 2 bases, with 13 bases between the two germline ends. CDR3 length: 14 residues.

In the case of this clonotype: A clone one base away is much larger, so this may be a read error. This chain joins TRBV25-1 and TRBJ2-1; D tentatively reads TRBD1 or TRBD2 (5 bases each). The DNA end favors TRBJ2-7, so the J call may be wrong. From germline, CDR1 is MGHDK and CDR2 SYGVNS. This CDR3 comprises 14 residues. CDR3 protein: CASSESGRENEQYF. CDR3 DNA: TGTGCCAGCAGTGAATCTGGCAGGGAGAATGAGCAGTACTTC.

The CDR3 region is CSVEVPRSSYNEQYF. The DNA of the CDR3 is TGCAGCGTTGAAGTTCCTCGGAGCTCCTACAATGAGCAGTACTTC. The chain joins TRBV29-1 to TRBJ2-1; D remains ambiguous. The J call may not be correct, given that the DNA end is closer to TRBJ2-7. The CDR3 has 15 amino acids. Germline V lookup: CDR1 SQVTM, CDR2 ANQGSEA.

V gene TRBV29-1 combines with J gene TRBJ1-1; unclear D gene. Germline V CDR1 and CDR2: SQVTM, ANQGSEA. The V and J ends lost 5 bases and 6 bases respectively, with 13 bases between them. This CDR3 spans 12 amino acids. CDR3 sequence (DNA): TGCAGCGTTAGACCGGGAGACGCTGAAGCTTTCTTT. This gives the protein CSVRPGDAEAFF. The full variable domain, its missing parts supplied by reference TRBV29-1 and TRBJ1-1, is SAVISQKPSRDICQRGTSLTIQCQVDSQVTMMFWYRQQPGQSLTLIATANQGSEATYESGFVIDKFPISRPNLTFSTLTVSNMSPEDSSIYLCSVRPGDAEAFFGQGTRLTVV.

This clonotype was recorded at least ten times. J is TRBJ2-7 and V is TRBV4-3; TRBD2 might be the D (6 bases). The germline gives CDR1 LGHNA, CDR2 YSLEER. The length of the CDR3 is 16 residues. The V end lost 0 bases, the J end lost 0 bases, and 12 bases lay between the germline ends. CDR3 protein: CASSQEMGGTSYEQYF. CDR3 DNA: TGCGCCAGCAGCCAAGAGATGGGCGGGACCTCCTACGAGCAGTACTTC.

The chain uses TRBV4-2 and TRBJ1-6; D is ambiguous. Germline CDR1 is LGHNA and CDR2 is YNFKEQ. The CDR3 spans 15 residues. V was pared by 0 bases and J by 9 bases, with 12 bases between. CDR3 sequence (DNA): TGTGCCAGCAGCCAAGATTTCGGTTACGGTTCACCCCTCCACTTT. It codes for CASSQDFGYGSPLHF.

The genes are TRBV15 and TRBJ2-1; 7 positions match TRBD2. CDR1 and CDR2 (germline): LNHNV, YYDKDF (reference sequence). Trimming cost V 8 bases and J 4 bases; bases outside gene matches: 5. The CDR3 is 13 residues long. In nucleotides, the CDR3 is TGTGCCACCTCAGCGGGAAGGTACAATGAGCAGTTCTTC. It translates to CATSAGRYNEQFF.

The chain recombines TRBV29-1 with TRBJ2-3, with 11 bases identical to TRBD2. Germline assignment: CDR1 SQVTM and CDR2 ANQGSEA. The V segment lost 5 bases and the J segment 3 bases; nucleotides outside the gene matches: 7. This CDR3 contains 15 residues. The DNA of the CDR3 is TGCAGCGTTTCCCTACTAGCGGGAGTTACAGATACGCAGTATTTT. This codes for CSVSLLAGVTDTQYF.

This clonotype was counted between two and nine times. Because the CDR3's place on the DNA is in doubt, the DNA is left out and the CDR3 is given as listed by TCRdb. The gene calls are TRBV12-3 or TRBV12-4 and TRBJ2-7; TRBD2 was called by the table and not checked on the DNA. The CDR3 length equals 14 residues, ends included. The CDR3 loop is CASSTSGGPHEQYF.

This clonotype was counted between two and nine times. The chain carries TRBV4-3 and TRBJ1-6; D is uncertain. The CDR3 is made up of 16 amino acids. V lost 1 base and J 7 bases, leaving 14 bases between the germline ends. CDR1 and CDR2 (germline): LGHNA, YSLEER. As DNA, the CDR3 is TGCGCCAGCAGCCAAGCGGCTTACGACCCCAATTCACCCCTCCACTTT. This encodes CASSQAAYDPNSPLHF.

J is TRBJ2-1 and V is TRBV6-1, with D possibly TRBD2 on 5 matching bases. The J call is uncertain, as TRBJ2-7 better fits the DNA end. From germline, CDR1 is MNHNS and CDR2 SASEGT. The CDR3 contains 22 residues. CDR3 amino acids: CASSTILAGTYPTESSYNEQYF. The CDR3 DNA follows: TGTGCCAGCAGTACCATCTTGGCGGGTACCTACCCGACCGAGAGCTCCTACAATGAGCAGTACTTC.

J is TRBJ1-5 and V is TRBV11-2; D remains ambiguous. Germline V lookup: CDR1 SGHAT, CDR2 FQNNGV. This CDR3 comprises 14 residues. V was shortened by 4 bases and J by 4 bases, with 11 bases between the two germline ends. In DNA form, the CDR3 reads TGTGCCAGCAGCTCCAGTCCCGTAAATCAGCCCCAGCATTTT. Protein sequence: CASSSSPVNQPQHF.

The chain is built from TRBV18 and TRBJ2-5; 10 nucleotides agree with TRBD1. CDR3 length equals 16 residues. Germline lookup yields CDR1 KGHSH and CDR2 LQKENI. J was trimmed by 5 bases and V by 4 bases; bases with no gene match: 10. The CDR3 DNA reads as TGTGCCAGCTCACGCGACAGGGGGCGGAGGTTGGAGACCCAGTACTTC. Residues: CASSRDRGRRLETQYF. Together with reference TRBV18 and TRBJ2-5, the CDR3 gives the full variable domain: NAGVMQNPRHLVRRRGQEARLRCSPMKGHSHVYWYRQLPEEGLKFMVYLQKENIIDESGMPKERFSAEFPKEGPSILRIQQVVRGDSAAYFCASSRDRGRRLETQYFGPGTRLLVL.

In DNA, the CDR3 is TGCGCCAGCAGCGCTGGAGACACCGGGGAGCTGTTTTTT. It translates to CASSAGDTGELFF. The V call is TRBV5-1, the J call TRBJ2-2; D is unclear. V gave up 4 bases and J gave up 3 bases, with 7 bases separating them. The CDR3 consists of 13 residues. CDR1 is SGHRS and CDR2 is YFSETQ in the germline V gene. Complete variable domain (other parts from reference TRBV5-1 and TRBJ2-2): KAGVTQTPRYLIKTRGQQVTLSCSPISGHRSVSWYQQTPGQGLQFLFEYFSETQRNKGNFPGRFSGRQFSNSRSEMNVSTLELGDSALYLCASSAGDTGELFFGEGSRLTVL.

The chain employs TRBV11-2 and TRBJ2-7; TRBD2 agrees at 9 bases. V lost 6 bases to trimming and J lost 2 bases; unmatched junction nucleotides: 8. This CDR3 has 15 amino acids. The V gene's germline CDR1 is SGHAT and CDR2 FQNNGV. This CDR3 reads CASSTPGLAPYEQYF. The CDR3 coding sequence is TGTGCCAGCAGTACCCCGGGACTAGCTCCCTACGAGCAGTACTTC.

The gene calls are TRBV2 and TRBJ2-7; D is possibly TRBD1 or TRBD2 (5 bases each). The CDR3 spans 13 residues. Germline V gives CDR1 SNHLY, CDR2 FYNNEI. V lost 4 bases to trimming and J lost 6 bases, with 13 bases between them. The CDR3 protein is CASSVRDDLEQYF. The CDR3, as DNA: TGTGCCAGCAGTGTCCGGGACGATCTCGAGCAGTACTTC.

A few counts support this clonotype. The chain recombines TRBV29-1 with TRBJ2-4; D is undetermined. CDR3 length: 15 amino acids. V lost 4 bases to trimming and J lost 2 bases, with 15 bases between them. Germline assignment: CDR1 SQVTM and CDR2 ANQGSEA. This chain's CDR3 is CSVVDHRGTKNIQYF. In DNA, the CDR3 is TGCAGCGTTGTAGATCACCGCGGAACCAAAAACATTCAGTACTTC.

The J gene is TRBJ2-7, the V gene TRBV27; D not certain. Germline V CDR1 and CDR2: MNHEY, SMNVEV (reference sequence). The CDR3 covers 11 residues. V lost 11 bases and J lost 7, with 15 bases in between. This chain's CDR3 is CALSVCNEQYF. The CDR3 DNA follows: TGTGCCCTATCTGTCTGCAATGAGCAGTACTTC.